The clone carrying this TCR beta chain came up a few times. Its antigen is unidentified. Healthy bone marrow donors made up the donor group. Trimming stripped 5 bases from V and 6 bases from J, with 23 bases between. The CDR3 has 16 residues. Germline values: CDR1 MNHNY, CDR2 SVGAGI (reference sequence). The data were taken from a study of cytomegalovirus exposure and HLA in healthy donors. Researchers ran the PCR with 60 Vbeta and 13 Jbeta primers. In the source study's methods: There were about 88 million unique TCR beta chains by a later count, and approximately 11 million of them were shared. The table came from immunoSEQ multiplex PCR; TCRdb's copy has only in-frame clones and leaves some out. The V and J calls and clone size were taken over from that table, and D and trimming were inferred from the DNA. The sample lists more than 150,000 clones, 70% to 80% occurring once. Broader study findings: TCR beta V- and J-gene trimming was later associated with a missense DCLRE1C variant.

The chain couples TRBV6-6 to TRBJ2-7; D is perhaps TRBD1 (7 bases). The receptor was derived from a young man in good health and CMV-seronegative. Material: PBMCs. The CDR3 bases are TGTGCCAGCAGTCACAGGCAGGGGGGAAGGGGAGGCGAGCAGTACTTC. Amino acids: CASSHRQGGRGGEQYF.